The clone carrying this T cell receptor beta chain was detected once. Germline CDR1 is MNHEY and CDR2 is SMNVEV (reference sequence). The CDR3 contains 12 residues. The V and J ends lost 6 bases and 3 bases respectively, with 8 bases between them. The data stem from a study of blood T cell repertoires in COVID-19. Study details: The samples span acute and convalescent COVID-19 from the United States, Italy and Spain. From T cells, B-cell-depleted T cells, or PBMCs came the material, which was cDNA or gDNA.

The authors' processing: The assay estimated nucleated cells by amplifying reference gene primers. Produced via immunoSEQ multiplex PCR; TCRdb's table is partial and in-frame only. V and J calls and clone size are given by that table; D and trimming were obtained from the DNA. Of hundreds of thousands of clones in the sample, about 89% are singletons; the top ten hold approximately 4.3%. Input material: peripheral blood. The TCR sequence derives from a man aged 35-49 years with acute or convalescent COVID-19. The chain employs TRBV27 and TRBJ1-2, with D possibly TRBD1 on 5 matching bases. The DNA of the CDR3 is TGTGCCAGCAGGGGGCTTTACTATGGCTACACCTTC. It codes for CASRGLYYGYTF.